One sample yielded the 28 T cell receptor beta chains listed below, sequenced in a study of immune characterization of retroperitoneal liposarcoma (dated by TCRdb to about 2019). Library method: PCR. Sequencing was performed on a NextSeq 500. TCRdb handled the public reads itself, with Q25 trimming in fastp and clone calling in MiXCR, and kept productive beta chains. Every distinct CDR3 protein forms one entry, paired with its most common genes and DNA. This sample gives roughly 9,300 distinct CDR3 sequences in total; more than 35% of them show up just once. The ten largest make up roughly a tenth of the sample. Sequencing was performed on tumor tissue. Receptors were obtained from a female donor with retroperitoneal liposarcoma.

The chain couples TRBV6-8 to TRBJ2-3, with D maybe TRBD2 (6 bases). Gene TRBJ2-7 matches the end of the DNA better, so the J call may be wrong. The germline CDR1 and CDR2 sequences are MNHGY and SAAAGT. The CDR3 extends over 15 amino acids. CDR3 amino acids: CASMSTSRAADEQYF. Here the CDR3 DNA reads TGTGCCAGCATGTCAACTAGCCGAGCGGCAGATGAGCAGTACTTC.

This clonotype was counted a few times. This chain uses TRBV10-2 with TRBJ2-1, with 9 nucleotides matching TRBD1. TRBJ2-7 explains the end of the DNA better; the J call may be wrong. CDR3 length: 14 residues. Germline V gives CDR1 WSHSY, CDR2 SAAADI. As DNA, the CDR3 is TGCGCCAGCGCTCTGGACAGGGGTGGCTACGAGCAGTACGTC. Protein sequence: CASALDRGGYEQYV.

Sample share makes this clonotype medium-sized (0.01 to 0.1%). This sequence joins TRBV7-3 and TRBJ2-7; perhaps D is TRBD1 or TRBD2 (6 bases each). CDR1 and CDR2 from the germline V gene are SGHTA and FQGTGA. CDR3 length: 13 residues. The V end lost 5 bases, the J end lost 5 bases, and 13 bases lay between the germline ends. The CDR3 loop reads CASSTGAGNEQYF. The CDR3 region has the DNA TGTGCCAGCAGCACGGGGGCAGGGAACGAGCAGTACTTC.

The J gene is TRBJ2-1, the V gene TRBV12-3 or TRBV12-4; D is ambiguous. Matching the DNA end better, TRBJ2-7 makes the J call doubtful. The CDR3 length is 13 residues. CDR3: CASSFLRSNEQYF. The CDR3 DNA sequence: TGTGCCAGCAGTTTTCTTAGGAGCAATGAGCAGTACTTC.

This chain uses TRBV7-8 with TRBJ2-7; no clear D. The J call may be mistaken, given a closer DNA end match to TRBJ2-5. Germline V lookup: CDR1 SGHVS, CDR2 FQNEAQ. The CDR3 spans 14 residues. This CDR3 is CASSLAVEQETQYF. The CDR3 DNA follows: TGTGCCAGCAGCTTAGCGGTAGAACAAGAGACCCAGTACTTC.

This chain links TRBV6-1 with TRBJ1-4; a weak D match, TRBD1 (5 bases). There are 13 residues in the CDR3. Trimming took off 8 bases at V and 5 bases at J, with 12 bases between the two ends. Germline values: CDR1 MNHNS, CDR2 SASEGT. The CDR3 sequence is CASYDRLNEKLFF. For the CDR3, the DNA is TGTGCCAGCTATGACAGACTAAATGAAAAACTGTTTTTT.

Regarding this clonotype: This sequence may be a read error, since a much larger clone differs from it by one base. In DNA form, the CDR3 reads TGTGCCAGCAGTAATTGGACTAGCGGGGTCCAGTACTTC. Protein sequence: CASSNWTSGVQYF. This chain connects TRBV6-9 to TRBJ2-7, with TRBD2 matching 12 bases. This CDR3 is built from 13 residues. V gave up 5 bases and J gave up 10 bases; unmatched junction bases: 6. Germline V CDR1 and CDR2: MNHGY, SVAAGI.

This clonotype was found a few times. CDR3 nucleotide sequence: TGTGCCAGCAGCCCGACAGGGAGAGAGACCCAGTACTTC. Its protein product is CASSPTGRETQYF. V is TRBV6-1 and J is TRBJ2-5; 7 bases line up with TRBD1. V trimming: 6 bases; J trimming: 4 bases; junction bases outside the gene matches: 5. In germline, CDR1 is MNHNS, CDR2 SASEGT. This CDR3 comprises 13 residues.

The genes are TRBV6-1 and TRBJ2-3, with 8 positions matching TRBD2. The end of the DNA fits TRBJ2-5 better, so the J call may be wrong. This CDR3 has 15 residues. Germline CDR1 MNHNS, CDR2 SASEGT. The CDR3 sequence is CASSPRRREGETQYF. DNA for the CDR3: TGTGCCAGCAGCCCAAGGCGCCGGGAGGGAGAGACCCAGTACTTC.

V gene TRBV7-2 combines with J gene TRBJ2-1; a weak D match, TRBD2 (6 bases). The CDR3 has 16 amino acids. Trimming took 3 bases from V and 0 from J, leaving 12 bases between them. Germline CDR1 and CDR2: SGHTA and FQGNSA. The CDR3 is CASSLEGLSSYNEQFF. CDR3 sequence (DNA): TGTGCCAGCAGCTTGGAGGGCCTGAGCTCCTACAATGAGCAGTTCTTC.

The V and J genes are TRBV7-4 and TRBJ1-2; weak D call: TRBD1 (5 bases). The V end lost 0 bases, the J end lost 8 bases, and 13 bases lay between the germline ends. CDR3 size: 14 residues. Germline CDR1 reads SGHVT; CDR2 reads SQSDAQ. The CDR3 loop is CASSLAGAGPGYTF. The CDR3 DNA reads TGTGCCAGCAGCTTAGCAGGGGCGGGGCCCGGCTACACCTTC.

The chain has TRBV27 and TRBJ2-6; 7 bases match TRBD1. The CDR3 runs 18 residues. Germline lookup yields CDR1 MNHEY and CDR2 SMNVEV (reference sequence). V trimming: 5 bases; J trimming: 1 base; junction bases outside the gene matches: 11. Written as DNA, the CDR3 is TGTGCCAGCAGTCCCGCCGGGACAGAACCGTCTGGGGCCAACGTCCTGACTTTC. This codes for CASSPAGTEPSGANVLTF.

This clonotype rates as large. The chain recombines TRBV6-1 with TRBJ2-1; TRBD2 matches at 9 bases. The closer fit of TRBJ2-7 to the DNA end suggests the J call may be wrong. The CDR3 spans 15 residues. Germline V gives CDR1 MNHNS, CDR2 SASEGT. The CDR3 nucleotides read TGTGCCAGCAGGACCGGGGCGGGGGGGACCTACGAGCAGTACTTC. It codes for CASRTGAGGTYEQYF.

This clonotype was seen at least ten times. The rearrangement uses TRBV7-8 and TRBJ2-1; 8 nucleotides line up with TRBD2. From germline, CDR1 is SGHVS and CDR2 FQNEAQ. Trimming at V came to 5 bases and at J to 13 bases, leaving 25 bases not matched to a gene. This CDR3 is built from 18 residues. The CDR3 here is CASSANRRGAQYQETQFF. The CDR3 coding sequence is TGTGCCAGCAGCGCAAATAGGCGGGGGGCCCAGTACCAAGAGACCCAGTTCTTC.

V and J are TRBV12-3 or TRBV12-4 and TRBJ1-5; TRBD1 agrees at 9 bases. The CDR3 is made up of 13 amino acids. Germline trimming cut 6 bases from V and 7 bases from J; bases unmatched to any gene: 4. This chain's CDR3 is CASRGQGRQPQHF. In DNA form, the CDR3 reads TGTGCCAGCAGAGGACAGGGGAGGCAGCCCCAGCATTTT.

This clonotype was detected only a few times. The CDR3 is CASSEGTGGYNEQYF. CDR3 DNA: TGTGCCAGCAGTGAAGGGACAGGGGGCTACAATGAGCAGTACTTC. The chain uses TRBV6-1 and TRBJ2-4; 11 bases line up with TRBD1. Germline assignment: CDR1 MNHNS and CDR2 SASEGT. V lost 1 base and J lost 13; bases outside the gene matches: 9. The CDR3 sequence is 15 residues long.

As concerns this clonotype: One base away lies a much larger clone, so this may be a sequencing read error. The chain uses TRBV6-1 and TRBJ2-3; D possibly corresponds to TRBD1 (5 bases). The end of the DNA fits TRBJ2-7 better, so the J call may be wrong. Germline V gene data show CDR1 as MNHNS and CDR2 as SASEGT. CDR3 size: 15 residues. The CDR3: CVSSSPRRTRYEQYF. The CDR3 DNA follows: TGTGTCAGCAGTTCCCCTCGCAGGACACGGTACGAGCAGTACTTC.

The table lists this clonotype with a few counts. In DNA, the CDR3 is TGTGCCAGCAGCATTACTAGCGCGGCGTCCTACGAGCAGTTCTTC. It translates to CASSITSAASYEQFF. The chain has TRBV7-2 and TRBJ2-3, with 7 bases that match TRBD2. The J call is doubtful: the DNA matches TRBJ2-1 better. The CDR3 is 15 residues long. Germline CDR1 is SGHTA and CDR2 is FQGNSA.

J is TRBJ2-3 and V is TRBV7-6; D is possibly TRBD2 (6 bases). The V gene's germline CDR1 is SGHVS and CDR2 FNYEAQ. The length of the CDR3 is 18 residues. V lost 5 bases, J lost 10 bases, and 31 bases lay in between. CDR3 loop: CASSLLSLGSLGGVSQYF. The CDR3 region has the DNA TGTGCCAGCAGCCTCCTCAGCTTAGGGTCCCTGGGCGGGGTTTCGCAGTATTTT. Full variable domain (outside the CDR3, taken from reference TRBV7-6 and TRBJ2-3): GAGVSQSPRYKVTKRGQDVALRCDPISGHVSLYWYRQALGQGPEFLTYFNYEAQQDKSGLPNDRFSAERPEGSISTLTIQRTEQRDSAMYRCASSLLSLGSLGGVSQYFGPGTRLTVL.

This clonotype is medium-sized (0.01 to 0.1%) by share. J is TRBJ2-1 and V is TRBV6-1; 9 nucleotides line up with TRBD1. Per the germline V gene, CDR1 is MNHNS and CDR2 is SASEGT. Losses at the gene ends were 6 bases for V and 10 bases for J; bases not matched to a gene: 10. The CDR3 runs 14 residues. In DNA form, the CDR3 reads TGTGCCAGCAGGGAACCGGGACAGGGAGTCGAGCAGTTCTTC. Residues: CASREPGQGVEQFF.

The chain links TRBV6-8 to TRBJ2-1, with D perhaps TRBD1 (5 bases). The end of the DNA is better explained by TRBJ2-7, so the J call may be wrong. This CDR3 is 14 amino acids long. CDR1 is MNHGY and CDR2 is SAAAGT in the germline V gene. The CDR3 reads CASSSPQGGYEQYF. CDR3 nucleotides: TGTGCCAGCAGTTCCCCCCAGGGTGGCTACGAGCAGTACTTC.

This clonotype counts as medium-sized. A much larger clone is a single base away; this may be a read error. This rearrangement joins TRBV6-1 to TRBJ2-5, with D possibly being TRBD1 or TRBD2 (5 bases each). This CDR3 comprises 14 residues. Germline assignment: CDR1 MNHNS and CDR2 SASEGT. The CDR3 sequence: CASSRDPDQETRYF. The CDR3 bases are TGTGCCAGCAGTCGGGACCCTGACCAAGAGACCCGGTACTTC.

V is TRBV12-3 or TRBV12-4 and J is TRBJ2-1, with D possibly matching TRBD2 (5 bases). The J call could be wrong; TRBJ2-5 is a better fit for the DNA end. The CDR3 runs 12 residues. CDR3 loop: CASTAAGETQYF. In DNA, the CDR3 is TGTGCCAGCACCGCGGCGGGAGAGACCCAGTACTTC.

This clonotype was counted between two and nine times. The chain combines TRBV27 with TRBJ2-5; D not certain. Germline assignment: CDR1 MNHEY and CDR2 SMNVEV (reference sequence). This CDR3 is built from 14 residues. V lost 7 bases and J lost 4, with 16 bases in between. As DNA, the CDR3 is TGTGCCAGCATGCCGACGCCCCCTAGAGAGACCCAGTACTTC. Translation: CASMPTPPRETQYF.

The chain combines TRBV6-5 with TRBJ2-5; the match to TRBD1 covers 10 bases. The J call may be faulty, since TRBJ2-7 better matches the DNA end. CDR1 is MNHEY, CDR2 SVGAGI, per germline. The CDR3 totals 16 residues. CDR3: CASSYATGTGVYEQYF. CDR3 DNA sequence: TGTGCCAGCAGTTACGCGACCGGGACAGGGGTCTACGAGCAGTACTTC.

The chain joins TRBV3-1 to TRBJ2-1, with 13 bases identical to TRBD2. The CDR3 is 15 residues long. With 4 bases clipped from V and 6 bases from J, the junction kept 3 bases outside the gene matches. Germline V gene sequence: CDR1 LGHDT, CDR2 YNNKEL (reference sequence). CDR3 residues: CASSPGTSGINEQFF. CDR3 nucleotide sequence: TGTGCCAGCAGCCCGGGGACTAGCGGGATCAATGAGCAGTTCTTC.

By sample share, this clonotype is large. The chain recombines TRBV6-1 with TRBJ2-1; 9 bases are shared with TRBD2. Losses at the gene ends were 6 bases for V and 10 bases for J; bases not matched to a gene: 13. The CDR3 loop spans 15 amino acids. Germline assignment: CDR1 MNHNS and CDR2 SASEGT. CDR3 sequence: CASRTGAGGTYEQFF. The CDR3 DNA sequence: TGTGCCAGCAGGACCGGGGCGGGGGGGACCTACGAGCAGTTCTTC.

Relative to its sample, this clonotype is medium-sized. V gene TRBV6-1 combines with J gene TRBJ2-5; perhaps TRBD2 as D (7 bases). The CDR3 contains 15 residues. Germline lookup yields CDR1 MNHNS and CDR2 SASEGT. Between the trimmed V and J ends, which lost 6 bases and 5 bases, there was a span of 19 bases. CDR3 in DNA: TGTGCCAGCAGCCATAACCTGGGGGGGCGGGAGACCCAGTACTTC. Translated: CASSHNLGGRETQYF.